A single sample is the source of the 3 T cell receptor beta chains below, sequenced in a study of CD8+ T cells in alopecia areata. As the sequencing template, cDNA was produced by extracting RNA and reverse transcribing it. Only in-frame clones appear in the TCRdb table, and some are missing; sequencing was by immunoSEQ multiplex PCR. The sample gives 110,000 or so clones, around two fifths of which show up once; about 3.1% is in the top ten. The sample taken for sequencing was CD4+ T cells sorted from blood. The receptors originated from a human donor with alopecia areata.

The chain carries TRBV4-3 and TRBJ2-5, with D perhaps TRBD1 (5 bases). V dropped 2 bases and J dropped 4 bases, with 11 bases sitting between them. Germline CDR1 is LGHNA and CDR2 is YSLEER. The CDR3 covers 14 residues. In DNA, the CDR3 is TGCGCCAGCAGCCAAAATCAGGGCTCAGAGACCCAGTACTTC. It translates to CASSQNQGSETQYF.

This clone has only a few counts. This chain links TRBV7-9 with TRBJ1-2; D is unclear. Germline V lookup: CDR1 SEHNR, CDR2 FQNEAQ (reference sequence). V gave up 7 bases and J gave up 7 bases, with 16 bases separating them. CDR3 length: 13 amino acids. The CDR3 loop is CASTPGGVGGYTF. Here the CDR3 DNA reads TGTGCCAGCACCCCTGGAGGCGTGGGTGGCTACACCTTC.

This clone was seen only a few times. J is TRBJ1-3 and V is TRBV18; D is ambiguous. This CDR3 is built from 14 residues. Per the germline V gene, CDR1 is KGHSH and CDR2 is LQKENI. V lost 2 bases and J lost 0, with 5 bases in between. The CDR3 region has the DNA TGTGCCAGCTCACCAACAAGCTCTGGAAACACCATATATTTT. Its translation: CASSPTSSGNTIYF.